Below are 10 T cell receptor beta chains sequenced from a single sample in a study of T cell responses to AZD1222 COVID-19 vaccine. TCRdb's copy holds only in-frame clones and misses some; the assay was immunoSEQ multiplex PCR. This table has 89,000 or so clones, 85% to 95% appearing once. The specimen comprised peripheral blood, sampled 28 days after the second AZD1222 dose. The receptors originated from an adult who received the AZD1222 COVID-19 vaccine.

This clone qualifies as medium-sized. The CDR3 sequence: CASSPPAQSSEQYF. The DNA of the CDR3 is TGTGCCAGCAGCCCACCGGCGCAGAGTTCCGAGCAGTACTTC. The chain joins TRBV3-1 (or the pseudogene TRBV3-2) to TRBJ2-7; no clear D. The V end was cut by 4 bases, the J end by 6 bases, with 16 bases between. This CDR3 comprises 14 residues. Germline V gene lookup returns CDR1 LGHDT and CDR2 YNNKEL (reference sequence).

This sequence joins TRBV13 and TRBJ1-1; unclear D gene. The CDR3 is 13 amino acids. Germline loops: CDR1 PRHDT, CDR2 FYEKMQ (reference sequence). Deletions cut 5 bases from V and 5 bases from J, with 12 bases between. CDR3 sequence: CASSPGLGTEAFF. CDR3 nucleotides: TGTGCCAGCAGCCCAGGTCTTGGTACTGAAGCTTTCTTT.

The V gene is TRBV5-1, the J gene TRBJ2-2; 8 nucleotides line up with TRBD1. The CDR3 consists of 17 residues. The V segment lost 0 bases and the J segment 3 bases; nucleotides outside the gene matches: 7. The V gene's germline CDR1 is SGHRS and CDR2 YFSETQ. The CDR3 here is CASSLGPNRGDTGELFF. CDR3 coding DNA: TGCGCCAGCAGCTTGGGACCGAACAGGGGGGACACCGGGGAGCTGTTTTTT.

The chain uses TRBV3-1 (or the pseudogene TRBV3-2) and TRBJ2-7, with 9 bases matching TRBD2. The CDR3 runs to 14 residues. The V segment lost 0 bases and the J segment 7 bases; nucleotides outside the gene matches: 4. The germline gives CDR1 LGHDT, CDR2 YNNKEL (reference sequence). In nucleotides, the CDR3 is TGTGCCAGCAGCCAAGATATAGCGGGAGTTGAGCAGTACTTC. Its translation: CASSQDIAGVEQYF.

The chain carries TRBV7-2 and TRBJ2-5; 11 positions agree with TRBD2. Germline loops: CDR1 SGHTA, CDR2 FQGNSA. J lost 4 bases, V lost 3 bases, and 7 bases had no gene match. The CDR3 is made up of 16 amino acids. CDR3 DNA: TGTGCCAGCAGCTTCCGACCGCTAGCGGGGGGAGAGACCCAGTACTTC. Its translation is CASSFRPLAGGETQYF.

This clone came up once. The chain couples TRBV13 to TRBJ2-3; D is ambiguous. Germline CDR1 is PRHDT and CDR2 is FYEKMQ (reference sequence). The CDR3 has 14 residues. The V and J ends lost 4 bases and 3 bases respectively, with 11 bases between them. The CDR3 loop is CASSSKSLTDTQYF. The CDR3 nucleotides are TGTGCCAGCAGCTCAAAGTCGTTGACAGATACGCAGTATTTT.

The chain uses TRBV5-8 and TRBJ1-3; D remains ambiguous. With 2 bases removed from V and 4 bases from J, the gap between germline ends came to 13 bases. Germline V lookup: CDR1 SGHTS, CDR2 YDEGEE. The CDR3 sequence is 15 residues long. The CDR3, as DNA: TGTGCCAGCAGCTTATGGCCCGCGAGGGGAAACACCATATATTTT. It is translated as CASSLWPARGNTIYF.

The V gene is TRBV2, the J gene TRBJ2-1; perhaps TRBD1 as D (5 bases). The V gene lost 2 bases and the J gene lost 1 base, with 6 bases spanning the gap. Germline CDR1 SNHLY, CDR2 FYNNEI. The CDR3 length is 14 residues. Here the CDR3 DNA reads TGTGCCAGCAGTGAACAGGGATCCTACAATGAGCAGTTCTTC. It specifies CASSEQGSYNEQFF.

The DNA for the CDR3 is TGTGCCAGTAGTATACCAACAGGGGGGAAGGACTATGGCTACACCTTC. It translates to CASSIPTGGKDYGYTF. J is TRBJ1-2 and V is TRBV19, with 8 bases matching TRBD1. Germline trimming cut 2 bases from V and 3 bases from J; bases unmatched to any gene: 8. Germline CDR1 LNHDA, CDR2 SQIVND (reference sequence). This CDR3 has 16 amino acids.

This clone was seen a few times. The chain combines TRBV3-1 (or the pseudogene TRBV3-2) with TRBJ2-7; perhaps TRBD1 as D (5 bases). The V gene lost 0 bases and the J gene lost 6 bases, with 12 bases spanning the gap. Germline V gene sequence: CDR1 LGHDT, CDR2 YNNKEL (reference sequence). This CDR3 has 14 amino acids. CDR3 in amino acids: CASSQDDTGPEQYF. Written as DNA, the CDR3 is TGTGCCAGCAGCCAAGATGACACAGGACCCGAGCAGTACTTC.